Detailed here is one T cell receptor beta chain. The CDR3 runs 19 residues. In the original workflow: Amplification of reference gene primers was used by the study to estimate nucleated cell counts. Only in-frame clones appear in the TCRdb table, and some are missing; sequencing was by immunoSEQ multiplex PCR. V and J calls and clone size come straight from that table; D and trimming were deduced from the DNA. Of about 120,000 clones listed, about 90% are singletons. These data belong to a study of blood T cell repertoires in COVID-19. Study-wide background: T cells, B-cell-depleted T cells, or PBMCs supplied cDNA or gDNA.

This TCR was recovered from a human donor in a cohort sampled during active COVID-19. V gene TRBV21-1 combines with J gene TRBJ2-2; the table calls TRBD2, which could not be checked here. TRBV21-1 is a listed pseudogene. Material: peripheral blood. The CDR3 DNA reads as TGTGCCAGCAGCAAAGCGCTTTTGGAGCTAGCGGTAAACACCGGGGAGCTGTTTTTT. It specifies CASSKALLELAVNTGELFF.